These 14 T cell receptor beta chains came from one sample sequenced in a study of radiotherapy plus CTLA-4 blockade in lung cancer. Clones were read by immunoSEQ multiplex PCR, and TCRdb kept only the in-frame ones, dropping some. Of more than 25,000 clones in the sample, 75% to 85% were seen once. The sample in question was peripheral blood, obtained from a patient treated with radiotherapy plus ipilimumab. These TCRs come from a human donor with non-small cell lung cancer that progressed on radiotherapy plus ipilimumab.

The CDR3 loop reads CASSPAGHNTEAFF. As DNA, the CDR3 is TGCGCCAGCAGCCCCGCGGGACATAACACTGAAGCTTTCTTT. V gene TRBV4-1 combines with J gene TRBJ1-1, with D tentatively TRBD1 (6 bases). V was clipped by 4 bases and J by 2 bases, with 11 bases between them. Germline assignment: CDR1 MGHRA and CDR2 YSYEKL. The CDR3 consists of 14 residues.

This clone occurred a few times. The chain carries TRBV2 and TRBJ1-3, with D uncertain. The CDR3 consists of 12 residues. V was clipped by 4 bases and J by 2 bases, with 3 bases between them. Germline V gene data show CDR1 as SNHLY and CDR2 as FYNNEI. The CDR3 bases are TGTGCCAGCAGTGGGCCTGGAAACACCATATATTTT. It is translated as CASSGPGNTIYF.

V gene TRBV5-6 combines with J gene TRBJ1-5; D uncertain. Germline CDR1 reads SGHDT; CDR2 reads YYEEEE. V lost 0 bases to trimming and J lost 1 base, with 11 bases between them. The CDR3 covers 16 residues. DNA of the CDR3: TGTGCCAGCAGCTTGGCCAACGGCGCCAGCAATCAGCCCCAGCATTTT. Encoded protein: CASSLANGASNQPQHF.

This chain uses TRBV2 with TRBJ2-2; D gene unclear. Trimming removed 6 bases at V and 4 bases at J, with 15 bases between. The CDR3 totals 15 residues. Germline loops: CDR1 SNHLY, CDR2 FYNNEI. The CDR3 sequence: CASRWTALGTGELFF. The DNA for the CDR3 is TGTGCCAGCAGGTGGACGGCCTTGGGCACCGGGGAGCTGTTTTTT.

The chain combines TRBV10-3 with TRBJ2-3; 12 bases line up with TRBD2. Germline V gene sequence: CDR1 ENHRY, CDR2 SYGVKD. The V gene end was trimmed by 11 bases and the J gene end by 4 bases; junction bases not matched to a gene: 19. CDR3 size: 18 residues. The CDR3 reads CASHPGGLAGGIPDTQYF. The DNA for the CDR3 is TGTGCCTCCCACCCGGGAGGGCTAGCGGGAGGGATCCCAGATACGCAGTATTTT.

This chain's CDR3 is CASGLGSYNEQFF. The CDR3 bases are TGTGCCAGCGGATTGGGCTCCTACAATGAGCAGTTCTTC. The J gene is TRBJ2-1, the V gene TRBV9; D gene uncertain. There are 13 residues in the CDR3. V lost 7 bases and J 0 bases, leaving 8 bases between the germline ends. The V gene's germline CDR1 is SGDLS and CDR2 YYNGEE.

The chain employs TRBV5-1 and TRBJ2-1, with 9 bases fitting TRBD2. In germline, CDR1 is SGHRS, CDR2 YFSETQ. The CDR3 sequence is 15 residues long. V shed 4 bases, J shed 0 bases, and the junction held 2 bases outside the gene matches. The CDR3, as DNA: TGCGCCAGCAGCATTAGCGGGGGCTCCTACAATGAGCAGTTCTTC. Its protein is CASSISGGSYNEQFF. The complete variable domain, with remaining parts taken from reference TRBV5-1 and TRBJ2-1, reads KAGVTQTPRYLIKTRGQQVTLSCSPISGHRSVSWYQQTPGQGLQFLFEYFSETQRNKGNFPGRFSGRQFSNSRSEMNVSTLELGDSALYLCASSISGGSYNEQFFGPGTRLTVL.

This clone was observed a handful of times. The V and J genes are TRBV7-9 and TRBJ1-1, with 9 bases aligning to TRBD1. The CDR3 has 14 residues. V trimming: 3 bases; J trimming: 4 bases; junction bases outside the gene matches: 3. Germline V gives CDR1 SEHNR, CDR2 FQNEAQ (reference sequence). CDR3 nucleotide sequence: TGTGCCAGCAGCTTTACAGGGGGCCTCACTGAAGCTTTCTTT. It codes for CASSFTGGLTEAFF.

The CDR3, as DNA: TGTGCCAGCAGTTTCACGTCAGGGCCCCAGCATTTT. Its translation is CASSFTSGPQHF. V usage is TRBV27 and J usage is TRBJ1-5; D is undetermined. Trimming removed 3 bases from V and 9 bases from J, with 9 bases in between. The CDR3 consists of 12 residues. Germline V gives CDR1 MNHEY, CDR2 SMNVEV (reference sequence).

The chain couples TRBV19 to TRBJ2-2, with 8 positions matching TRBD2. The germline CDR1 and CDR2 sequences are LNHDA and SQIVND (reference sequence). This CDR3 is built from 14 residues. The junction had 6 bases not matched to a gene; V was cut back by 3 bases and J by 9 bases. The DNA of the CDR3 is TGTGCCAGTAGTATCAATAGCGGGAAAAGGGAGCTGTTTTTT. This codes for CASSINSGKRELFF.

The CDR3 region is CASSRGTGESQPQHF. CDR3 in DNA: TGTGCCAGCTCACGCGGGACAGGGGAAAGTCAGCCCCAGCATTTT. This chain joins TRBV18 and TRBJ1-5; 10 positions match TRBD1. V gave up 4 bases and J gave up 6 bases; unmatched junction bases: 6. Germline assignment: CDR1 KGHSH and CDR2 LQKENI. The CDR3 sequence is 15 residues long.

This clone has only one observation. The J gene is TRBJ2-2, the V gene TRBV5-1; 7 nucleotides match TRBD2. The CDR3 has 15 amino acids. V lost 5 bases, J lost 1 base, and 5 bases stayed unmatched. From germline, CDR1 is SGHRS and CDR2 YFSETQ. The CDR3 reads CASRISGLNTGELFF. In DNA form, the CDR3 reads TGCGCCAGCAGGATTAGCGGGCTGAACACCGGGGAGCTGTTTTTT. Based on the CDR3 plus reference TRBV5-1 and TRBJ2-2, the full variable domain is KAGVTQTPRYLIKTRGQQVTLSCSPISGHRSVSWYQQTPGQGLQFLFEYFSETQRNKGNFPGRFSGRQFSNSRSEMNVSTLELGDSALYLCASRISGLNTGELFFGEGSRLTVL.

J is TRBJ2-7 and V is TRBV7-9, with 7 nucleotides matching TRBD1. The CDR3 is made up of 13 amino acids. Trimming at V came to 5 bases and at J to 3 bases, leaving 4 bases not matched to a gene. Germline CDR1 reads SEHNR; CDR2 reads FQNEAQ (reference sequence). CDR3 residues: CASSPTGFYEQYF. The CDR3 region has the DNA TGTGCCAGCAGCCCGACAGGGTTCTACGAGCAGTACTTC.

This clone has more than one count but fewer than ten. The chain uses TRBV2 and TRBJ2-7; D is unresolved. Deletions cut 3 bases from V and 0 bases from J, with 12 bases between. Germline loops: CDR1 SNHLY, CDR2 FYNNEI. CDR3 size: 15 residues. The chain's CDR3 is CASSDGSLSSYEQYF. In DNA form, the CDR3 reads TGTGCCAGCAGTGACGGCAGTTTATCCTCCTACGAGCAGTACTTC.